These 23 T cell receptor beta chains originate from one sample sequenced in a study of Graves' ophthalmopathy and Graves' hyperthyroidism (dated by TCRdb to the late 2010s). This sample was sequenced with an Illumina HiSeq 2000. For repertoire sequencing, the TCR beta CDR3 regions were amplified from RNA transcripts. A first-round RT-PCR used HTBI primers with the Qiagen OneStep RT-PCR kit, followed by a second-round multiplex PCR, size selection and purification. TCRdb trimmed the raw reads at Q25, called clones with MiXCR and kept productive beta chains. CDR3 protein sequences are deduplicated, and each keeps its most common genes and DNA. The sample records about 480,000 distinct CDR3 sequences, around 14% of which are singletons. The top ten clones comprise 9.8% of the sample. Sample: blood. These receptors all stem from a young woman with Graves' ophthalmopathy. Donor details come from another sample of the same person, matched by shared clones.

This clonotype was recorded many times. The chain has TRBV28 and TRBJ2-7, with 7 bases matching TRBD1. Germline V gene data show CDR1 as MDHEN and CDR2 as SYDVKM. The CDR3 runs 15 residues. V dropped 4 bases and J dropped 2; count of bases not matched to a gene: 8. The CDR3 region has the DNA TGTGCCAGCAGTTCGCCCACCGGGACAGCCTACGAGCAGTACTTC. Translating it yields CASSSPTGTAYEQYF.

This clonotype was seen at least ten times. This chain uses TRBV6-5 with TRBJ1-2; 8 nucleotides match TRBD1. CDR1 is MNHEY and CDR2 is SVGAGI in the germline V gene. The J segment lost 2 bases and the V segment lost 7 bases, leaving 9 bases of the junction unmatched. CDR3 length equals 15 residues. The DNA for the CDR3 is TGTGCCAGCACCCCAGGGGGCCACCCGAACTATGGCTACACCTTC. This translates into CASTPGGHPNYGYTF.

This clonotype was seen ten or more times. V is TRBV24-1 and J is TRBJ1-1; no clear D gene. Deletions cut 3 bases from V and 6 bases from J, with 10 bases between. The CDR3 runs to 13 residues. The germline V gene has CDR1 KGHDR and CDR2 SFDVKD. CDR3 coding DNA: TGTGCCACCAGTGATCCCCCGTCCTCTGAAGCTTTCTTT. Its protein product is CATSDPPSSEAFF.

This clonotype has only a few counts. Being one base from a much bigger clone, this may be a read error. The rearrangement links TRBV28 to TRBJ1-1; D remains ambiguous. This CDR3 is 13 amino acids long. Germline-derived CDR1 and CDR2 are MDHEN and SYDVKM. In DNA form, the CDR3 reads TGTGCCAGCAGTTTCTCCCCGGCGGTGGAAGCTTGCTTT. It yields the protein CASSFSPAVEACF.

This clonotype has only a few counts. The chain couples TRBV30 to TRBJ2-6; D remains ambiguous. Per the germline V gene, CDR1 is GTSNPN and CDR2 is SVGIG (reference sequence). V lost 1 base, J lost 2 bases, and 9 bases lay in between. The CDR3 is 15 residues long. The CDR3 DNA sequence: TGTGCCTGGAGTGCCCCCAGGCCTGGGGCCAACGTCCTGACTTTC. Translating gives CAWSAPRPGANVLTF.

This clonotype appeared many times. This chain joins TRBV6-1 and TRBJ1-5; a weak D match, TRBD1 (5 bases). The CDR3 is 14 residues long. Trimming stripped 6 bases from V and 1 base from J, with 10 bases between. Germline V gene sequence: CDR1 MNHNS, CDR2 SASEGT. CDR3 sequence (DNA): TGTGCCAGCAGGATCGGGGCAAGCAATCAGCCCCAGCATTTT. Translated, it gives CASRIGASNQPQHF.

This clonotype was seen many times. The CDR3 nucleotides are TGTGCCAGCCATCCCTCTGACAGGGGGCGCGAGCAGTACTTC. Its translation is CASHPSDRGREQYF. The chain combines TRBV6-2 or TRBV6-3 with TRBJ2-7; 10 nucleotides line up with TRBD1. The CDR3 has 14 amino acids. J lost 6 bases, V lost 8 bases, and 10 bases had no gene match. The V gene's germline CDR1 is MNHEY and CDR2 SVGEGT.

This clonotype has at least ten counts. The rearrangement links TRBV29-1 to TRBJ2-5; D is unclear. CDR1 is SQVTM, CDR2 ANQGSEA, per germline. The V end was cut by 4 bases, the J end by 0 bases, with 6 bases between. This CDR3 contains 12 residues. The CDR3 coding sequence is TGCAGCGTTGGAAAGAACCAAGAGACCCAGTACTTC. Translating it yields CSVGKNQETQYF.

This clonotype was observed at least ten times. The rearrangement links TRBV27 to TRBJ1-2; weak D call: TRBD1 (6 bases). The CDR3 is 16 residues long. V shed 6 bases and J shed 2 bases, with 19 bases lying between them. CDR1 and CDR2 (germline): MNHEY, SMNVEV (reference sequence). The CDR3 is CASSHGGAGVNYGYTF. The CDR3 coding sequence is TGTGCCAGCAGCCATGGGGGTGCAGGGGTCAACTATGGCTACACCTTC.

As for this clonotype: Likely a read error: the CDR3 ends without its conserved phenylalanine or tryptophan. The limits of the CDR3 on the DNA are not certain, so only TCRdb's listed CDR3 is given. The V call is TRBV13, the J call TRBJ1-1. The CDR3 has 8 amino acids, counting both end residues. The germline V gene encodes CDR1 PRHDT and CDR2 FYEKMQ (reference sequence). CDR3 region: CASSITSS.

This clonotype was picked up many times. This chain joins TRBV28 and TRBJ1-1; 10 nucleotides align to TRBD1. V lost 4 bases and J lost 7; bases outside the gene matches: 9. The CDR3 is 15 amino acids. Germline assignment: CDR1 MDHEN and CDR2 SYDVKM. The CDR3 spells CASSYGDRGLGEAFF. In nucleotides, the CDR3 is TGTGCCAGCAGTTACGGAGACAGGGGGCTGGGTGAAGCTTTCTTT.

Many counts were recorded for this clonotype. The chain links TRBV20-1 to TRBJ2-5, with 7 nucleotides matching TRBD2. The CDR3 consists of 13 residues. The V gene end was trimmed by 5 bases and the J gene end by 4 bases; junction bases not matched to a gene: 7. Germline values: CDR1 DFQATT, CDR2 SNEGSKA (reference sequence). For the CDR3, the DNA is TGCAGTGCTCTCGGCGGGAGCGCAGAGACCCAGTACTTC. This codes for CSALGGSAETQYF.

This clonotype was seen repeatedly, ten times or more. The genes are TRBV12-3 or TRBV12-4 and TRBJ1-5, with no clear D. This CDR3 spans 14 amino acids. Deletions cut 3 bases from V and 7 bases from J, with 13 bases between. The CDR3 spells CASSFSILYQPQHF. DNA for the CDR3: TGTGCCAGCAGTTTCTCGATTCTCTACCAGCCCCAGCATTTT.

In its sample, this clonotype was seen many times. The chain recombines TRBV5-1 with TRBJ2-7, with 11 bases identical to TRBD2. The CDR3 has 16 residues. The V segment lost 4 bases and the J segment 1 base; nucleotides outside the gene matches: 7. The germline V gene has CDR1 SGHRS and CDR2 YFSETQ. Here the CDR3 reads CASSQTSGGASYEQYF. CDR3 nucleotides: TGCGCCAGCAGCCAAACTAGCGGGGGTGCATCCTACGAGCAGTACTTC.

The gene calls are TRBV11-3 and TRBJ2-5; 8 nucleotides agree with TRBD2. CDR1 is SGHNT and CDR2 is YENEEA in the germline V gene. Germline trimming cut 5 bases from V and 5 bases from J; bases unmatched to any gene: 7. CDR3 length: 14 residues. CDR3 nucleotides: TGTGCCAGCAGCCCCAGGACTAGCAAGGAGACCCAGTACTTC. Translated, it gives CASSPRTSKETQYF. The full variable domain, its missing parts supplied by reference TRBV11-3 and TRBJ2-5, is EAGVVQSPRYKIIEKKQPVAFWCNPISGHNTLYWYLQNLGQGPELLIRYENEEAVDDSQLPKDRFSAERLKGVDSTLKIQPAELGDSAVYLCASSPRTSKETQYFGPGTRLLVL.

This clonotype occurred many times. The genes are TRBV19 and TRBJ2-7; the D call may be TRBD1 or TRBD2 (5 bases each). The CDR3 is 13 amino acids. V was cut by 3 bases and J by 2 bases, with 8 bases left in between. Germline V gene sequence: CDR1 LNHDA, CDR2 SQIVND (reference sequence). CDR3 nucleotides: TGTGCCAGTAGTATGGGACCGACCTACGAGCAGTACTTC. Its translation is CASSMGPTYEQYF.

This clonotype was detected many times. The rearrangement uses TRBV6-5 and TRBJ2-7; 9 bases agree with TRBD2. The CDR3 length is 14 residues. Germline V gives CDR1 MNHEY, CDR2 SVGAGI. V trimming: 4 bases; J trimming: 3 bases; junction bases outside the gene matches: 4. Here the CDR3 reads CASSLAGDLYEQYF. CDR3 bases: TGTGCCAGCAGTTTAGCGGGAGACCTCTACGAGCAGTACTTC.

This clonotype was counted many times. DNA for the CDR3: TGTGCCAGCAGTCCCGGGACAGCGGAAATCCTGGCACCCCTCCACTTT. Translating gives CASSPGTAEILAPLHF. The rearrangement links TRBV6-2 or TRBV6-3 to TRBJ1-6; 7 bases align to TRBD1. V was pared by 5 bases and J by 11 bases, with 15 bases of the junction left unmatched. The CDR3 has 16 amino acids. The V gene's germline CDR1 is MNHEY and CDR2 SVGEGT.

This clonotype has only a few counts. This sequence joins TRBV12-3 or TRBV12-4 and TRBJ1-1, with 7 bases aligning to TRBD1. The V gene end was trimmed by 4 bases and the J gene end by 0 bases; junction bases not matched to a gene: 5. The CDR3 loop spans 15 amino acids. As DNA, the CDR3 is TGTGCCAGCAGTTCGGGGGGGACAGTGAACACTGAAGCTTTCTTT. The encoded protein is CASSSGGTVNTEAFF.

V usage is TRBV3-1 and J usage is TRBJ2-7; 9 bases fit TRBD2. There are 17 residues in the CDR3. V shed 0 bases, J shed 2 bases, and the junction held 8 bases outside the gene matches. Germline V CDR1 and CDR2: LGHDT, YNNKEL (reference sequence). In nucleotides, the CDR3 is TGTGCCAGCAGCCAAGAGTCCCTAGCGGGGACGCCCTACGAGCAGTACTTC. Translation gives CASSQESLAGTPYEQYF.

This clonotype was seen at least ten times. The genes are TRBV20-1 and TRBJ1-5, with TRBD1 matching 7 bases. Germline lookup yields CDR1 DFQATT and CDR2 SNEGSKA (reference sequence). The CDR3 totals 18 residues. With 1 base clipped from V and 6 bases from J, the junction kept 18 bases outside the gene matches. CDR3 residues: CSARGWDSYLGVAQPQHF. The CDR3 DNA is TGCAGTGCTAGAGGATGGGACAGCTATCTCGGCGTAGCTCAGCCCCAGCATTTT.

This clonotype appeared many times. The V call is TRBV20-1, the J call TRBJ2-7, with D unresolved. The CDR3 covers 17 residues. CDR1 is DFQATT, CDR2 SNEGSKA, per germline (reference sequence). The ends were cut back, 2 bases at V and 4 bases at J, with 24 bases in the middle. The CDR3 loop reads CSARRSPQYVQVYEQYF. The CDR3, as DNA: TGCAGTGCTAGAAGATCACCTCAGTATGTCCAAGTGTACGAGCAGTACTTC.

This clonotype has only a few counts. CDR3 amino acids: CASSRTEPYTDTQYF. The DNA for the CDR3 is TGTGCCAGCAGTCGGACGGAGCCCTACACAGATACGCAGTATTTT. The chain has TRBV28 and TRBJ2-3; D not resolved. Germline values: CDR1 MDHEN, CDR2 SYDVKM. Trimming pared 5 bases from V and 2 bases from J, leaving 14 bases between. The CDR3 length is 15 residues.